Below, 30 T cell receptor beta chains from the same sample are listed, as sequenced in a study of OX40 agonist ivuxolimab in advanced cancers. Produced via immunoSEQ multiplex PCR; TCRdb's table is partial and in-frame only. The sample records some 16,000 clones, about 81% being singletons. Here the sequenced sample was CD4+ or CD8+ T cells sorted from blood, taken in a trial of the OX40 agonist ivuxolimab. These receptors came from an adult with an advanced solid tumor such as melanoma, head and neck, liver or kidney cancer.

The CDR3 DNA is TGCGCCAGCAGCTTGACAGGGAGTCCCGATAATTCACCCCTCCACTTT. Translated, it gives CASSLTGSPDNSPLHF. The chain recombines TRBV5-1 with TRBJ1-6; D possibly corresponds to TRBD1 (6 bases). This CDR3 is 16 amino acids long. V was pared by 1 base and J by 5 bases, with 13 bases between. Germline CDR1 and CDR2: SGHRS and YFSETQ.

As DNA, the CDR3 is TGCAGCGTCTTCGGACTAGCGGCGAACACCGGGGAGCTGTTTTTT. Protein product: CSVFGLAANTGELFF. V usage is TRBV29-1 and J usage is TRBJ2-2, with 10 bases aligning to TRBD2. CDR1 SQVTM and CDR2 ANQGSEA come from the germline V gene. V shed 6 bases, J shed 0 bases, and the junction held 4 bases outside the gene matches. This CDR3 comprises 15 residues.

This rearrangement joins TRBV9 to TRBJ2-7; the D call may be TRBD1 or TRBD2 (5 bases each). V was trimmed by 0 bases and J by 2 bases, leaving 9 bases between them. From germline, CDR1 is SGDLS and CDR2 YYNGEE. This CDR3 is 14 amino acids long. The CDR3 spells CASSVEGRAYEQYF. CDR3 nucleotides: TGTGCCAGCAGCGTAGAGGGACGCGCCTACGAGCAGTACTTC.

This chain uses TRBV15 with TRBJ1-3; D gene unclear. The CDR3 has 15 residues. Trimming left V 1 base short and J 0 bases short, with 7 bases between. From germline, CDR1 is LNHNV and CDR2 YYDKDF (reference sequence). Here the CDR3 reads CATSRGASSGNTIYF. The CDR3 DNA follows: TGTGCCACCAGCAGAGGAGCGAGCTCTGGAAACACCATATATTTT.

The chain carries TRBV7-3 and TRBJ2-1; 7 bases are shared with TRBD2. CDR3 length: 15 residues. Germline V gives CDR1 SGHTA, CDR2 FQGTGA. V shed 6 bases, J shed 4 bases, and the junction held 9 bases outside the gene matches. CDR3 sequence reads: CASSKSGTKYNEQFF. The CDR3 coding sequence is TGTGCCAGCAGTAAATCCGGGACTAAATACAATGAGCAGTTCTTC.

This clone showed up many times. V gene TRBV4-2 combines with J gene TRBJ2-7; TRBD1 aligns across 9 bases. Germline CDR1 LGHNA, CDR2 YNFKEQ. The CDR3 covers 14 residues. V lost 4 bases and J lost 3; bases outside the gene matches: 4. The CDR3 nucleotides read TGTGCCAGCAGCCCCCTGACAGGGGGCTACGAGCAGTACTTC. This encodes CASSPLTGGYEQYF.

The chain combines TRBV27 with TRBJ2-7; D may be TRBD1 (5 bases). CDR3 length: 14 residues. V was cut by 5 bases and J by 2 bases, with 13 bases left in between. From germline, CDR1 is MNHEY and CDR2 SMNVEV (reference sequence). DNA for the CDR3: TGTGCCAGCAGTAATCCGACAGCCCCCTACGAGCAGTACTTC. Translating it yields CASSNPTAPYEQYF.

The CDR3 coding sequence is TGTGCCAGCAGCTTAGAGGGGACAGGATATGGAGCTTTCTTT. Residues: CASSLEGTGYGAFF. This rearrangement joins TRBV7-9 to TRBJ1-1; 8 nucleotides align to TRBD1. Losses at the gene ends were 1 base for V and 10 bases for J; bases not matched to a gene: 8. Germline V lookup: CDR1 SEHNR, CDR2 FQNEAQ (reference sequence). The length of the CDR3 is 14 residues.

CDR3 sequence: CAWSWRRENHEQYF. CDR3 bases: TGTGCCTGGTCCTGGAGGCGGGAAAATCACGAGCAGTACTTC. The chain has TRBV30 and TRBJ2-7; tentative D call: TRBD2 (6 bases). From germline, CDR1 is GTSNPN and CDR2 SVGIG (reference sequence). This CDR3 is built from 14 residues. V was cut by 5 bases and J by 5 bases, with 19 bases left in between.

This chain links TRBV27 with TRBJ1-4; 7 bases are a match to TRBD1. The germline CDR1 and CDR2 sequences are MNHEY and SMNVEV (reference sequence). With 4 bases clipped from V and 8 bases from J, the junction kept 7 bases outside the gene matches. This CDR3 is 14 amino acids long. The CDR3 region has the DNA TGTGCCAGCAGTTCCGAACAGGGGTGGGAAAAACTGTTTTTT. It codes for CASSSEQGWEKLFF.

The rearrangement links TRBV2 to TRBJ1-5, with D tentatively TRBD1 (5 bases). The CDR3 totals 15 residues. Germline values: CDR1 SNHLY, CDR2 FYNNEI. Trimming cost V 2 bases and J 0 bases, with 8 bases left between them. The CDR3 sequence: CASSEWGDSNQPQHF. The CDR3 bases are TGTGCCAGCAGTGAATGGGGGGATAGCAATCAGCCCCAGCATTTT.

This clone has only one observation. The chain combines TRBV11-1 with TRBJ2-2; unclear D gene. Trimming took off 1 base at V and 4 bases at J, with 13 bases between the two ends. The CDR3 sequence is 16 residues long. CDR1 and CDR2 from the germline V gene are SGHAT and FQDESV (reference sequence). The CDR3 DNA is TGTGCCAGCAGCTTAGGTCTAGGCAGACCCACCGGGGAGCTGTTTTTT. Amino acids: CASSLGLGRPTGELFF.

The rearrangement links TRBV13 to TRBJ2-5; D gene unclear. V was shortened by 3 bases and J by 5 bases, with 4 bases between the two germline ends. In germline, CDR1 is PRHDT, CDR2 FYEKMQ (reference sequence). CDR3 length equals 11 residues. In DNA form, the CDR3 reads TGTGCCAGCAGCTTTGGGGAGACCCAGTACTTC. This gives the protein CASSFGETQYF.

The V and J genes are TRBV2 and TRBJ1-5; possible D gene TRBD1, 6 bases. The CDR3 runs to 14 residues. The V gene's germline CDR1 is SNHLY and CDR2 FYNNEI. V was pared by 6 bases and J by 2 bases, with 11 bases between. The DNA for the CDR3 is TGTGCCAGCAGACGGGGGGGCGGCAATCAGCCCCAGCATTTT. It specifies CASRRGGGNQPQHF.

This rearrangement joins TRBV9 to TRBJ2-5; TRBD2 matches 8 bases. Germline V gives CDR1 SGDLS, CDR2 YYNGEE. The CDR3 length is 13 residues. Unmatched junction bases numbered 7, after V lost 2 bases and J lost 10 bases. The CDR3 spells CASSVGGGNGQYF. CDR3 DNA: TGTGCCAGCAGCGTCGGCGGGGGGAACGGCCAGTACTTC. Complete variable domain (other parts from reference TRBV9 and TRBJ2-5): DSGVTQTPKHLITATGQRVTLRCSPRSGDLSVYWYQQSLDQGLQFLIQYYNGEERAKGNILERFSAQQFPDLHSELNLSSLELGDSALYFCASSVGGGNGQYFGPGTRLLVL.

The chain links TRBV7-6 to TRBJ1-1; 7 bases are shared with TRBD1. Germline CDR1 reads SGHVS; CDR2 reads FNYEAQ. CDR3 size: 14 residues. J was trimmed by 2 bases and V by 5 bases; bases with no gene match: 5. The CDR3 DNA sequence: TGTGCCAGCAGCCCAGGACAGGAAAACACTGAAGCTTTCTTT. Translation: CASSPGQENTEAFF.

The CDR3 sequence is CASSLGAGGEQYF. The CDR3 DNA is TGTGCCAGCAGCTTAGGTGCGGGGGGCGAGCAGTACTTC. This chain connects TRBV7-2 to TRBJ2-7; 8 bases are shared with TRBD2. Germline V gene data show CDR1 as SGHTA and CDR2 as FQGNSA. There are 13 residues in the CDR3. V shed 1 base, J shed 6 bases, and the junction held 2 bases outside the gene matches.

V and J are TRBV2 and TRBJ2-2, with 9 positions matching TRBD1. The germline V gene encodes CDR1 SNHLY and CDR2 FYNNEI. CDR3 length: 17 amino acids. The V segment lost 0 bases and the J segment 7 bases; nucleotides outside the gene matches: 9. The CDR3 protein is CASSEARDRVFNGELFF. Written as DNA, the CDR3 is TGTGCCAGCAGTGAAGCACGGGACAGGGTATTCAACGGGGAGCTGTTTTTT.

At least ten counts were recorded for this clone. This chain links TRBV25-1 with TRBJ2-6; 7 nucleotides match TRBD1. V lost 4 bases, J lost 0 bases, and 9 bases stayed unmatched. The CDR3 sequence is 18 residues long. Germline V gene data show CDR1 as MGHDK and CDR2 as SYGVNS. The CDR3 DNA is TGTGCCAGCAGTGGAACCGGGACAGCTGTCTCTGGGGCCAACGTCCTGACTTTC. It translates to CASSGTGTAVSGANVLTF.

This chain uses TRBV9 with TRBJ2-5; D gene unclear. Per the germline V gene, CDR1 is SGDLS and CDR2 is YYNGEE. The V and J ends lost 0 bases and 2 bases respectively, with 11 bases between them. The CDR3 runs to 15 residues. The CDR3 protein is CASSVAAGVQETQYF. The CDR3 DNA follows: TGTGCCAGCAGCGTAGCGGCAGGAGTACAAGAGACCCAGTACTTC.

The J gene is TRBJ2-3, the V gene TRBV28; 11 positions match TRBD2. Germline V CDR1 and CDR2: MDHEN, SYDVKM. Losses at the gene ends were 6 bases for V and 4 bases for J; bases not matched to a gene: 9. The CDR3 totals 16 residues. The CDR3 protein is CASSLPLAGGSDTQYF. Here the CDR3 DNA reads TGTGCCAGCAGCCTCCCTCTAGCGGGGGGCTCAGATACGCAGTATTTT.

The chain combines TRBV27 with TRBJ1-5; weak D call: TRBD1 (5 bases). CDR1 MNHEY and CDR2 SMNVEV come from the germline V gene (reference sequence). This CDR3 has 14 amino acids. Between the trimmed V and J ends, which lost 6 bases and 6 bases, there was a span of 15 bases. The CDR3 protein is CASSLQGIGQPQHF. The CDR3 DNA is TGTGCCAGCAGCCTCCAGGGAATTGGTCAGCCCCAGCATTTT.

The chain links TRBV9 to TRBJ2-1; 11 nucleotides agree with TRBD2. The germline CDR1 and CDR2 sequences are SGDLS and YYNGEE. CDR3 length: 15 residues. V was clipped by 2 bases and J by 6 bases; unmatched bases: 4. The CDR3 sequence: CASSVSGRAFNEQFF. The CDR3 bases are TGTGCCAGCAGCGTTAGCGGGAGGGCCTTCAATGAGCAGTTCTTC.

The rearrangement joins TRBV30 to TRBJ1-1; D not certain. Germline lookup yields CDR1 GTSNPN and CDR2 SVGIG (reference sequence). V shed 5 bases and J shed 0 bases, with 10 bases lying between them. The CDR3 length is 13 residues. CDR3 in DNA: TGTGCCTGGCACAGCCGGGTGAACACTGAAGCTTTCTTT. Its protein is CAWHSRVNTEAFF.

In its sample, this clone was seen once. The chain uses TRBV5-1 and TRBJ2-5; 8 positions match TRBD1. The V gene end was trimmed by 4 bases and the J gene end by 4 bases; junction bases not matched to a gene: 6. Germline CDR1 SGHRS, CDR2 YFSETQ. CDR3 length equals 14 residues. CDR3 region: CASSPGQGRETQYF. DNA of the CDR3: TGCGCCAGCAGCCCCGGACAGGGTAGAGAGACCCAGTACTTC.

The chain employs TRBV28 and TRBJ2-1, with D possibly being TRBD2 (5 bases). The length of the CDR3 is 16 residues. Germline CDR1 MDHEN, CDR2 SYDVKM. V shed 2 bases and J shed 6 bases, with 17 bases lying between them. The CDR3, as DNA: TGTGCCAGCAGTTTACTACAGCCCATGGGAGCCAATGAGCAGTTCTTC. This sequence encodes CASSLLQPMGANEQFF.

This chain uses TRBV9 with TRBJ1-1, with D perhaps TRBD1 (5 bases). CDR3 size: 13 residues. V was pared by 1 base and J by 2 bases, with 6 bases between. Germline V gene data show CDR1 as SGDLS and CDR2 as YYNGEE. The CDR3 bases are TGTGCCAGCAGCGTATGGGACAACACTGAAGCTTTCTTT. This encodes CASSVWDNTEAFF. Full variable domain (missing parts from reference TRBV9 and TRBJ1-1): DSGVTQTPKHLITATGQRVTLRCSPRSGDLSVYWYQQSLDQGLQFLIQYYNGEERAKGNILERFSAQQFPDLHSELNLSSLELGDSALYFCASSVWDNTEAFFGQGTRLTVV.

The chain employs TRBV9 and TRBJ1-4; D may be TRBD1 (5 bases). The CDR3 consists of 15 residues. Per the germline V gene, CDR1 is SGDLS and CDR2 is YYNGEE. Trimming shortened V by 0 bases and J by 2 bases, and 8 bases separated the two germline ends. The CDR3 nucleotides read TGTGCCAGCAGCGTAGAAGGGGTGACTAATGAAAAACTGTTTTTT. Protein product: CASSVEGVTNEKLFF.

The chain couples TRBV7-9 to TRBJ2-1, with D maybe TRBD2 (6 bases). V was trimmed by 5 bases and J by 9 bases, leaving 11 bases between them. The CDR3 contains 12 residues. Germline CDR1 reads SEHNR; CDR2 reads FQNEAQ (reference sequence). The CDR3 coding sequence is TGTGCCAGCAGCAACAGGAGGGGTGAGCAGTTCTTC. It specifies CASSNRRGEQFF.

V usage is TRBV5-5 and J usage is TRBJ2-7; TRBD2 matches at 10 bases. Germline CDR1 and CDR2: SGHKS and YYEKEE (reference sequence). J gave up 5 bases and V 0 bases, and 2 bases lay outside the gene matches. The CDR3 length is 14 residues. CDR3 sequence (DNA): TGTGCCAGCAGCTTGGCTAGCGGGAGCGACGAGCAGTACTTC. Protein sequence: CASSLASGSDEQYF.